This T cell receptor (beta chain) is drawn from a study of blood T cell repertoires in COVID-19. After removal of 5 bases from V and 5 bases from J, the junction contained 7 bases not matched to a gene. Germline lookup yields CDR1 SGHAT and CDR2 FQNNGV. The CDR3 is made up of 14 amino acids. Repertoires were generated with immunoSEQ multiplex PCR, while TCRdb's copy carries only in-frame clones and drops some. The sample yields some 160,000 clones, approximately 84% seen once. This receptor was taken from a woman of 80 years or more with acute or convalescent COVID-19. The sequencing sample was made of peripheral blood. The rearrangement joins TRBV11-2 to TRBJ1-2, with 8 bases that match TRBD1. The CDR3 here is CASSPGQGQYGYTF. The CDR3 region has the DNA TGTGCCAGCAGCCCCGGACAGGGTCAGTATGGCTACACCTTC.